The following is a T cell receptor (beta chain) sequence with its context. Germline-derived CDR1 and CDR2 are WNHNN and SYGVQD (reference sequence). Trimming stripped 10 bases from V and 3 bases from J, with 15 bases between. The CDR3 length is 13 residues. All enrollees were about 18 to 90 years old and from about 24 US areas. Self-reported history from a screening survey and questionnaire set each donor's cohort. This specimen belongs to a study of blood T cell repertoires in COVID-19. In the study overall: Some COVID-19 samples were acute and others convalescent; all came from the United States, Italy and Spain. T cells, B-cell-depleted T cells, or PBMCs supplied cDNA or gDNA.

Clones were read by immunoSEQ multiplex PCR, and TCRdb kept only the in-frame ones, dropping some. Seen here are 300,000 to 450,000 clones, around 87% observed once, and the top ten hold 1% to 1.5%. This chain connects TRBV10-1 to TRBJ1-1; D might be TRBD1 (6 bases). This clonotype was sampled from a man aged 25 to 45 who had recovered from COVID-19. Sequenced material: PBMCs or T cells enriched from blood (not recorded which). The CDR3 DNA is TGCGCCACCCGACAGGCCCTTCACACTGAAGCTTTCTTT. As protein: CATRQALHTEAFF.